These T cell receptor beta chains were read from a single sample in a study of T cell clusters in autoimmune cytopenias. From the multiplex PCR reads, TCRdb lists one entry per CDR3 protein and no DNA. The listing contains under 11,000 distinct CDR3 sequences. The same data also went into a second study, on T cell repertoires in aging, cancer and after chemotherapy.

The sequenced sample consisted of peripheral blood. The source is a human donor in good health. Each CDR3 is given with its conserved first and last residue. Part of the rows lack a size; the others show once, few, many or a class for expanded clones.

>.|12|TRBV20-1|TRBJ2-1
CSFKPGGNEQFF
>.|15|TRBV6-1|TRBJ2-7
CASTEMPGQGEEQYF
>.|15|TRBV27|TRBJ1-5
CASSLRGTSNQPQHF
>.|15|TRBV6-4|TRBJ2-2
CASSIGTGITGELFF
>.|15|TRBV5-6|TRBJ2-7
CASSLGFAGESKQYF
>.|13|TRBV5-4|TRBJ1-4
CASSLNLIGELFF
>medium-sized|16|TRBV12-3/TRBV12-4|TRBJ1-2
CASSFGGQLSNYGYTF
>.|12|TRBV5-4|TRBJ2-7
CASSLGSVEQYF
>.|13|TRBV7-2|TRBJ2-1
CASSLNWSNEQFF
>.|18|TRBV20-1|TRBJ2-1
CSARIASRGRALRNEQFF
>.|14|TRBV5-1|TRBJ1-6
CASSLEGAESPLHF
>medium-sized|14|TRBV29-1|TRBJ1-2
CSVVETRGMYGYTF
>.|15|TRBV20-1|TRBJ2-1
CSARSSGGAYNEQFF
>.|14|TRBV5-6|TRBJ2-2
CASGPGANTGELFF
>.|12|TRBV30|TRBJ1-2
CAWQGRRYGYTF
>.|17|TRBV6-2/TRBV6-3|TRBJ2-5
CASSYGTSGGADETQYF
>.|16|TRBV5-6|TRBJ2-7
CASSLLGGQGFYEQYF
>.|11|TRBV20-1|TRBJ2-1
CSARAGVLGFF
>.|16|TRBV5-4|TRBJ2-7
CASSLGPLTQGGEQYF
>.|12|TRBV6-5|TRBJ1-4
CASSGWGGKLFF
>medium-sized|13|TRBV6-1|TRBJ1-6
CASSEGAASPLHF
>.|13|TRBV30|TRBJ1-5
CAWSVGPNQPQHF
>.|13|TRBV7-4|TRBJ1-3
CASSTGRGNTIYF
>.|14|TRBV19|TRBJ1-1
CASKPGRLNTEAFF
>.|16|TRBV27|TRBJ2-6
CASSLSGDSGANVLTF
>.|14|TRBV5-5|TRBJ1-2
CASSSRGGSYGYTF
>.|17|TRBV5-1|TRBJ2-1
CASSPGTSGSLYNEQFF
>.|13|TRBV27|TRBJ1-1
CASRTGDNTEAFF
>.|15|TRBV14|TRBJ2-7
CASSQGWTGAYEQYF
>.|15|TRBV12-3/TRBV12-4|TRBJ1-1
CASTPTGAGYTEAFF
>.|14|TRBV18|TRBJ1-2
CASSPPRMSYGYTF
>.|14|TRBV6-2/TRBV6-3|TRBJ2-1
CATGRDRGRNEQFF
>medium-sized|12|TRBV29-1|TRBJ2-1
CSVTTGPGEQFF
>.|11|TRBV29-1|TRBJ2-7
CSVGLSYEQYF
>.|15|TRBV6-5|TRBJ1-1
CASSYSYGGNTEAFF
>medium-sized|16|TRBV18|TRBJ1-4
CASSSSKSTTNEKLFF
>.|14|TRBV6-1|TRBJ2-1
CASSLVGTYNEQFF